This is a list of T cell receptor beta chains from one sample in a study of T cell responses to AZD1222 COVID-19 vaccine. The method was immunoSEQ multiplex PCR; TCRdb's version includes in-frame clones alone and lacks a portion of them. The sample records about 120,000 clones, roughly 88% being singletons. The sample here was peripheral blood, taken on day 0 of AZD1222 vaccination. The receptors come from an adult in good health. Each CDR3 is given with its conserved first and last residue. The order of the fields is D gene, J gene, V gene, CDR3 protein. A D gene is named only where the DNA matches it firmly.

d_gene: TRBD1; j_gene: TRBJ1-1; v_gene: TRBV6-5; CDR3aa: CASSSPLTGVNTEAFF
d_gene: -; j_gene: TRBJ2-2; v_gene: TRBV27; CDR3aa: CASSLSYTGELFF
d_gene: -; j_gene: TRBJ1-2; v_gene: TRBV21-1; CDR3aa: CASSKGGRNSNYGYTF
d_gene: TRBD1; j_gene: TRBJ2-7; v_gene: TRBV6-5; CDR3aa: CASSIRDRSPYEQYF
d_gene: -; j_gene: TRBJ2-4; v_gene: TRBV6-5; CDR3aa: CASRPDILQNIQYF
d_gene: TRBD2; j_gene: TRBJ2-3; v_gene: TRBV11-3; CDR3aa: CASSFSGSTDTQYF
d_gene: -; j_gene: TRBJ1-5; v_gene: TRBV30; CDR3aa: CAWRGAARNQPQHF
d_gene: -; j_gene: TRBJ1-4; v_gene: TRBV11-3; CDR3aa: CASSLDSISEKLFF
d_gene: -; j_gene: TRBJ2-3; v_gene: TRBV21-1; CDR3aa: CASSGTSGRDTQYF
d_gene: TRBD1; j_gene: TRBJ1-2; v_gene: TRBV29-1; CDR3aa: CSAGGQGGYYGYTF
d_gene: -; j_gene: TRBJ2-7; v_gene: TRBV11-3; CDR3aa: CASSLTSLHEQYF
d_gene: TRBD1; j_gene: TRBJ1-1; v_gene: TRBV30; CDR3aa: CAWSASQGAASEAFF
d_gene: -; j_gene: TRBJ1-1; v_gene: TRBV5-1; CDR3aa: CASSLDPGGNTEAFF
d_gene: -; j_gene: TRBJ1-2; v_gene: TRBV30; CDR3aa: CAWEGTGGYTF
d_gene: TRBD2; j_gene: TRBJ2-7; v_gene: TRBV6-5; CDR3aa: CASSISGRSYEQYF
d_gene: TRBD2; j_gene: TRBJ2-1; v_gene: TRBV18; CDR3aa: CASSPPSSGLAGNEQFF
d_gene: TRBD1; j_gene: TRBJ2-5; v_gene: TRBV19; CDR3aa: CASSLTVQQGPETQYF
d_gene: TRBD1; j_gene: TRBJ2-1; v_gene: TRBV5-1; CDR3aa: CASNSDRGRNEQFF
d_gene: -; j_gene: TRBJ1-1; v_gene: TRBV29-1; CDR3aa: CSVSLGLTEAFF
d_gene: -; j_gene: TRBJ1-1; v_gene: TRBV28; CDR3aa: CASKDSTNTEAFF